This TCR beta chain was sequenced during a study of T and B cells in COVID-19 patients. Blood genomic DNA input for TRB amplification was about 250-550 ng. Relative to its sample, this clonotype is medium-sized (0.01 to 0.1%). The CDR3 covers 14 residues. The germline V and J ends were trimmed by 2 bases and 8 bases, with 12 bases remaining between them. BIOMED2 TRB-A/B primer pools were used in multiplex TRB PCR. One entry per CDR3 protein, called by TCRdb with MiXCR from the multiplex PCR reads. The profile shows 5,500 to 7,000 distinct CDR3 sequences, roughly 25% of them singletons. The sample was blood. The sequence came from a human donor with active COVID-19. The chain is built from TRBV12-3 or TRBV12-4 and TRBJ2-2; D remains ambiguous. CDR3: CASSLWVSGGELFF. CDR3 in DNA: TGTGCCAGCAGTTTATGGGTCTCAGGAGGGGAGCTGTTTTTT.